This TCR beta chain was obtained from a study of T cells after yellow fever vaccination. Findings and limits, study-wide: Booster samples showed a return of most primary-vaccination clones (roughly 96% CD4, approximately 88% CD8).

TCRdb reprocessed the 5' RACE reads with MiXCR, giving one entry per CDR3 protein. The sample shows a few hundred thousand distinct CDR3 sequences, about 4% of them seen only once. V trimming: 6 bases; J trimming: 4 bases; junction bases outside the gene matches: 12. Germline V CDR1 and CDR2: SGHNT, YYREEE (reference sequence). The CDR3 has 17 amino acids. Worth noting for this clonotype: As yet, its antigen is unknown.

The rearrangement uses TRBV5-4 and TRBJ2-6; TRBD1 agrees at 8 bases. The specimen was PBMCs, collected 5 days after the yellow fever booster vaccination. The source of this sequence is a man aged 18 to 29 who received the YFV17D yellow fever vaccine. The CDR3 region is CASTRGQGARGANVLTF. In DNA, the CDR3 is TGTGCCAGCACCCGGGGGCAGGGGGCGCGGGGGGCCAACGTCCTGACTTTC.